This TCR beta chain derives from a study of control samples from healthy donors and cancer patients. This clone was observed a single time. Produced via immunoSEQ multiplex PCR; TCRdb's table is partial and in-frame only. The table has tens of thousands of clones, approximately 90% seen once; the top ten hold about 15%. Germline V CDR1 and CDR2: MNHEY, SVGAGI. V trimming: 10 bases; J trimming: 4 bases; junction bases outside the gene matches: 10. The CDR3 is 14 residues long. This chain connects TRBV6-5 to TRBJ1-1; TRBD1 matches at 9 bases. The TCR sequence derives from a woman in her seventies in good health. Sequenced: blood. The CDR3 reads CATEGQGGRTEAFF. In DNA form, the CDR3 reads TGTGCCACCGAGGGACAGGGTGGTCGCACTGAAGCTTTCTTT.